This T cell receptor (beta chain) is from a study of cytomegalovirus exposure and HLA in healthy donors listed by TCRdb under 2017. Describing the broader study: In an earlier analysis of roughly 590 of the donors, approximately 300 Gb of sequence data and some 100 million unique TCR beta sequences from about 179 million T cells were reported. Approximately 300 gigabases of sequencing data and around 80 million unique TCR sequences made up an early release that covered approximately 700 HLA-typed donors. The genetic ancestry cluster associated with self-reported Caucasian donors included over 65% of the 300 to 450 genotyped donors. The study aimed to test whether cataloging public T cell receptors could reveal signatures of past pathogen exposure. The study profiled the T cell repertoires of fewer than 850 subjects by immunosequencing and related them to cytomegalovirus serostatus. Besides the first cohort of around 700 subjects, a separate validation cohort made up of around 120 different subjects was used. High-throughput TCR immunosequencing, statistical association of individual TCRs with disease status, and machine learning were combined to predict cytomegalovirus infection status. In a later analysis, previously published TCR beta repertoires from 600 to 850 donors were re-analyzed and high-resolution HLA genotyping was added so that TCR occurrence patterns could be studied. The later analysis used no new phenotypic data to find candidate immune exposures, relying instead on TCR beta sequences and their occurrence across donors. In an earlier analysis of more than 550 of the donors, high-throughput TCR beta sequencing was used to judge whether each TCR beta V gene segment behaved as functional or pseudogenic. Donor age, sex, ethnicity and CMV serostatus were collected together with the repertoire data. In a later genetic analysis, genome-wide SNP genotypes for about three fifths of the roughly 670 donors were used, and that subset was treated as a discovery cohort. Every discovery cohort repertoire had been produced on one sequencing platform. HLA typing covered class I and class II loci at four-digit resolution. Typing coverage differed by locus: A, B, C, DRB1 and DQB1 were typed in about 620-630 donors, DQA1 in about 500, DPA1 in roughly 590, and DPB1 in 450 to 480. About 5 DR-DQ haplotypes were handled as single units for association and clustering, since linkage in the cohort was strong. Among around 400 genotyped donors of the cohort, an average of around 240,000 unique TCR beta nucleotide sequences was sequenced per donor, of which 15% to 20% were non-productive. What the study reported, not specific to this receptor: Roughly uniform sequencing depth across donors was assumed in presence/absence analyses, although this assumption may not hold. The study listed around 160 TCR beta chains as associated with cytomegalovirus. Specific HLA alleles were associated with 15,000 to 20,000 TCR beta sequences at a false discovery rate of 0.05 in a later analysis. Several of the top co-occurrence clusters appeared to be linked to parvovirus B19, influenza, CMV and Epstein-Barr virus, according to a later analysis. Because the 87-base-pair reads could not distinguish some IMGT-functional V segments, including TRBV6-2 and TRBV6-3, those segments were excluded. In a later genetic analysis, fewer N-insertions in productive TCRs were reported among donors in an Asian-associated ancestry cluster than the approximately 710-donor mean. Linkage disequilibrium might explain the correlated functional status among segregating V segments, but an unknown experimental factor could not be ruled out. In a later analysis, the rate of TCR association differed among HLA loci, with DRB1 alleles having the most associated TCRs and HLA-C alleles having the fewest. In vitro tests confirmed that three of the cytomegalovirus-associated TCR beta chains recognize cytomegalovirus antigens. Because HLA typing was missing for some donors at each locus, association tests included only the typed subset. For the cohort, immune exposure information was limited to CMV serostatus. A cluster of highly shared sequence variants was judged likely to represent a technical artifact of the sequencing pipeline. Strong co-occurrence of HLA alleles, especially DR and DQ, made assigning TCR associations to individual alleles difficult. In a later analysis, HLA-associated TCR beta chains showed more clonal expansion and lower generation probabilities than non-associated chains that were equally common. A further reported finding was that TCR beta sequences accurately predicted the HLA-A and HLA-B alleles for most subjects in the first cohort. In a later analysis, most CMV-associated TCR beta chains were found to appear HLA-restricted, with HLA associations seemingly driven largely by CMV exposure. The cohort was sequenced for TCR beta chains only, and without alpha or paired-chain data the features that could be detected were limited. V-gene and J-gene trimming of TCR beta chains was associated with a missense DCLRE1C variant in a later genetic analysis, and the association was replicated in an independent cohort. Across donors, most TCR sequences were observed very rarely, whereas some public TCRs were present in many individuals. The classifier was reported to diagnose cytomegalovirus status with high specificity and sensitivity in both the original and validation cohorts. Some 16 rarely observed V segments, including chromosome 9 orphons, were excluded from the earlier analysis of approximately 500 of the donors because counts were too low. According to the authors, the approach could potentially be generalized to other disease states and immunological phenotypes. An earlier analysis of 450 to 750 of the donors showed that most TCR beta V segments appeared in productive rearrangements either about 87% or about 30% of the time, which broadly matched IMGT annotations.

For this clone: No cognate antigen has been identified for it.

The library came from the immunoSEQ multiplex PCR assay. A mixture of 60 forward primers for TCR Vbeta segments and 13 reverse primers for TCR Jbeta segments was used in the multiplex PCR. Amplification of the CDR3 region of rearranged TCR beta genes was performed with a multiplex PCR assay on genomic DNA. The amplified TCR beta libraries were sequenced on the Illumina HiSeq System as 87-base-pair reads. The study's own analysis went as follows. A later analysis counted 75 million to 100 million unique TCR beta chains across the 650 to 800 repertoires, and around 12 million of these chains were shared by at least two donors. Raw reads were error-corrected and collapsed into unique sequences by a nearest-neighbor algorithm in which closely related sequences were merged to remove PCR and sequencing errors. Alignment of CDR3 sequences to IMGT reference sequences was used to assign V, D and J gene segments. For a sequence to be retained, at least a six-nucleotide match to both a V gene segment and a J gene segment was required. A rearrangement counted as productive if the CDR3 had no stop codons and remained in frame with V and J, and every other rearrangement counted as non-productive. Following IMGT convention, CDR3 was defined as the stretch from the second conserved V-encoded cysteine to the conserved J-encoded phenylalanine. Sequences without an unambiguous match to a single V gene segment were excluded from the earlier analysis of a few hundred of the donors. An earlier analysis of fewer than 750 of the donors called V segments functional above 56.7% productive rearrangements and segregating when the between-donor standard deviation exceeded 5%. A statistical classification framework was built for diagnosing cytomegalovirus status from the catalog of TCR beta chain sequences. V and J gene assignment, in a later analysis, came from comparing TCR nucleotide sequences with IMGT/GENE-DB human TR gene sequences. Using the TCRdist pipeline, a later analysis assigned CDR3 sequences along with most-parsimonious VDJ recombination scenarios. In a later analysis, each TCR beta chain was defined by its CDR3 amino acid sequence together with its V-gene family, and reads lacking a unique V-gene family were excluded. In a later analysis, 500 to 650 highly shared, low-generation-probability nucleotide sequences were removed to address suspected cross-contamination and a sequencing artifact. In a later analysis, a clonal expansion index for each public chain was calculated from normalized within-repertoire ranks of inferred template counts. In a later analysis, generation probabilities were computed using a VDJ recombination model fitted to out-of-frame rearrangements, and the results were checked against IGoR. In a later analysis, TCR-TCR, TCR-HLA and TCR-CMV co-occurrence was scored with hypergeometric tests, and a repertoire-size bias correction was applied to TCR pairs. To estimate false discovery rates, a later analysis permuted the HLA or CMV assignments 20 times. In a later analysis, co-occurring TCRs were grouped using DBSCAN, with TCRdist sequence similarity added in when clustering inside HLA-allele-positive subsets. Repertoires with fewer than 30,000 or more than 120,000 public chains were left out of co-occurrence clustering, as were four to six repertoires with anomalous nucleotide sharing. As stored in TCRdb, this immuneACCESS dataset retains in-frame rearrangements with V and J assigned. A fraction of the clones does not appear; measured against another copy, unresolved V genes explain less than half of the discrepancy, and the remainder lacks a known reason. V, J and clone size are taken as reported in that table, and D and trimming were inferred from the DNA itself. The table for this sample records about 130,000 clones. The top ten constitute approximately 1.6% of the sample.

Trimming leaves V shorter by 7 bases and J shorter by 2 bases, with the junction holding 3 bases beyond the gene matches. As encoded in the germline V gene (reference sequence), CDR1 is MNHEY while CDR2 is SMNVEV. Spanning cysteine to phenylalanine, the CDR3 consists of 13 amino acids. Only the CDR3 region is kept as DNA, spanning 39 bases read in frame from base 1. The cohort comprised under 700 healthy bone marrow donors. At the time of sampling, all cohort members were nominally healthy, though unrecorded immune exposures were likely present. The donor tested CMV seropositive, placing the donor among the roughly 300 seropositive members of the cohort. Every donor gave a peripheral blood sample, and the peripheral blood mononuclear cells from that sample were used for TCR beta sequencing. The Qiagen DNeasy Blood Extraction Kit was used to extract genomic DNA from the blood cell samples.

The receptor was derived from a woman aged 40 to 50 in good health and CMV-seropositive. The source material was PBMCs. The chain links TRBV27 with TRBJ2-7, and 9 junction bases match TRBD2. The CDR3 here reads CASTSGTTYEQYF. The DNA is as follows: TGTGCCAGCACTAGCGGGACGACCTACGAGCAGTACTTC.